This TCR beta chain was captured by sequencing in a study of T-cell reconstitution after alpha-beta-depleted transplantation in children. Study results and caveats: High day-60 TCRbeta diversity in some patients came from surviving recipient T cells and thymic progenitors. Alpha-beta T cells present about two months after transplant were reported to originate from several hundred expanded graft clones.

TCRbeta library preparation incorporated unique molecular identifiers. In TCRdb, the PCR reads were re-called with MiXCR into one record per CDR3 protein. The repertoire holds a few hundred thousand distinct CDR3 sequences, with 13% as singletons. This clonotype was seen only a few times. The antigen is undetermined. This TCR was recovered from a male patient younger than 18 who had a stem cell transplant for acute myeloid leukemia, so the T cells may come from the graft donor. The starting material was PBMCs, mostly from graft donor cells, obtained 360 days after TCRalphabeta/CD19-depleted stem cell transplant.

The CDR3 is CASSRGQGDEQYF. The CDR3 DNA reads as TGTGCCAGCAGTCGAGGACAGGGAGACGAGCAGTACTTC. This chain connects TRBV6-5 to TRBJ2-7; 8 bases agree with TRBD1. The CDR3 is 13 amino acids. Germline loops: CDR1 MNHEY, CDR2 SVGAGI. The J segment lost 5 bases and the V segment lost 5 bases, leaving 5 bases of the junction unmatched.